These T cell receptor beta chains were read from a single sample in a study of blood T cell repertoires in COVID-19. The method was immunoSEQ multiplex PCR; TCRdb's version includes in-frame clones alone and lacks a portion of them. In the table there are 170,000 or so clones, 70% to 90% of which are singletons. The specimen was peripheral blood. The source is a man in his forties with active or convalescent COVID-19. Each CDR3 is given with its conserved first and last residue. D genes are given only for firm matches. Not all rows give a size; the values are once, few, many and, for expanded clones, a class.

v_call: TRBV4-3; clone_size: once; j_call: TRBJ1-2; d_call: .; cdr3_nt: TGCGCCAGCAGCCAAGACCTCGGGAGTTTCTATGGCTACACCTTC; cdr3_aa: CASSQDLGSFYGYTF
v_call: TRBV10-3; clone_size: .; j_call: TRBJ2-3; d_call: TRBD2; cdr3_nt: TGTGCCATCAGTGAGTCGGGACTAGGACCAATCACAGATACGCAGTATTTT; cdr3_aa: CAISESGLGPITDTQYF
v_call: TRBV5-1; clone_size: .; j_call: TRBJ1-2; d_call: TRBD1; cdr3_nt: TGCGCCAGCAGCTCGCCGACAGGGAATGGCTACACCTTC; cdr3_aa: CASSSPTGNGYTF
v_call: TRBV27; clone_size: .; j_call: TRBJ1-4; d_call: .; cdr3_nt: TGTGCCAGCAGCGAGAACTCCAATGAAAAACTGTTTTTT; cdr3_aa: CASSENSNEKLFF
v_call: TRBV7-2; clone_size: once; j_call: TRBJ1-4; d_call: TRBD1; cdr3_nt: TGTGCCAGCAGCGCACCCGGGACAGGGGACGGCGGAAAACTGTTTTTT; cdr3_aa: CASSAPGTGDGGKLFF
v_call: TRBV30; clone_size: once; j_call: TRBJ2-2; d_call: .; cdr3_nt: TGTGCCTGGGGTAGGGGGGGCTCGGCCGGGGAGCTGTTTTTT; cdr3_aa: CAWGRGGSAGELFF
v_call: TRBV5-5; clone_size: .; j_call: TRBJ2-2; d_call: TRBD1; cdr3_nt: TGTGCCAGCAAGCAGGGGGCTTCCGGGGAGCTGTTTTTT; cdr3_aa: CASKQGASGELFF
v_call: TRBV28; clone_size: .; j_call: TRBJ2-5; d_call: .; cdr3_nt: TGTGCCAGCAGCCCGAGGCTACTAGTTTCTGAGACCCAGTACTTC; cdr3_aa: CASSPRLLVSETQYF
v_call: TRBV25-1; clone_size: .; j_call: TRBJ2-3; d_call: .; cdr3_nt: TGTGCCAGCAGTGATTCTGGCAGTTATAATACGCAGTATTTT; cdr3_aa: CASSDSGSYNTQYF
v_call: TRBV5-1; clone_size: .; j_call: TRBJ2-7; d_call: TRBD2; cdr3_nt: TGCGCCAGCAGCTTGGACAGCGGGGGCTTCTACGAGCAGTACTTC; cdr3_aa: CASSLDSGGFYEQYF
v_call: TRBV3-1/TRBV3-2; clone_size: few; j_call: TRBJ1-1; d_call: .; cdr3_nt: TGTGCCAGCAGCCCACAGGGCTCTGACACTGAAGCTTTCTTT; cdr3_aa: CASSPQGSDTEAFF
v_call: TRBV12-3/TRBV12-4; clone_size: .; j_call: TRBJ2-1; d_call: TRBD2; cdr3_nt: TGTGCCGGCGCTAGCGGGATTTACAATGAGCAGTTCTTC; cdr3_aa: CAGASGIYNEQFF
v_call: TRBV2; clone_size: .; j_call: TRBJ1-2; d_call: .; cdr3_nt: TGTGCCAGCAGTGACAGGGCCGGCTATGGCTACACCTTC; cdr3_aa: CASSDRAGYGYTF
v_call: TRBV7-9; clone_size: .; j_call: TRBJ1-5; d_call: .; cdr3_nt: TGTGCCAGCAGCTTAGGCGACCGGGACACTCGAGCAAGCTATCAGCCCCAGCATTTT; cdr3_aa: CASSLGDRDTRASYQPQHF
v_call: TRBV10-1; clone_size: .; j_call: TRBJ2-3; d_call: .; cdr3_nt: TGCGCCAGCAGTGATAGTCCTCATAGCGATACGCAGTATTTT; cdr3_aa: CASSDSPHSDTQYF
v_call: TRBV3-1/TRBV3-2; clone_size: .; j_call: TRBJ1-6; d_call: TRBD1; cdr3_nt: TGTGCCAGCAGCCGCCGGGACAGGGGGCGATCACCCCTCCACTTT; cdr3_aa: CASSRRDRGRSPLHF
v_call: TRBV4-3; clone_size: once; j_call: TRBJ2-2; d_call: TRBD2; cdr3_nt: TGCGCCAGCAGCCGAACTAGCGGGGGGGCCACCGGGGAGCTGTTTTTT; cdr3_aa: CASSRTSGGATGELFF
v_call: TRBV6-2/TRBV6-3; clone_size: once; j_call: TRBJ2-6; d_call: TRBD2; cdr3_nt: TGTGCCAGCAGTTACTCGACTAGCGGGGTCCTCTCTGGGGCCAACGTCCTGACTTTC; cdr3_aa: CASSYSTSGVLSGANVLTF
v_call: TRBV11-1; clone_size: .; j_call: TRBJ2-3; d_call: .; cdr3_nt: TGTGCCAGCAGCGGGGACACCAGCACAGATACGCAGTATTTT; cdr3_aa: CASSGDTSTDTQYF
v_call: TRBV4-1; clone_size: .; j_call: TRBJ2-7; d_call: .; cdr3_nt: TGCGCCAGCAGCCAAGATAGGCGCCAGGGCACCTACGAGCAGTACTTC; cdr3_aa: CASSQDRRQGTYEQYF